Shown below are 8 T cell receptor beta chains from a single sample sequenced in a study of early T cells in non-severe SARS-CoV-2 infection. TCRdb redid the calling of the 5' RACE reads with MiXCR, one entry per CDR3 protein. The sample holds 65,000 to 80,000 distinct CDR3 sequences, roughly 13% seen once. The material sequenced was whole blood. These receptors were collected from an adult who was a healthcare worker with PCR-confirmed SARS-CoV-2 infection or an uninfected control (not recorded which).

This chain connects TRBV5-1 to TRBJ1-2, with 7 bases aligning to TRBD1. J gave up 2 bases and V 0 bases, and 7 bases lay outside the gene matches. CDR1 SGHRS and CDR2 YFSETQ come from the germline V gene. This CDR3 is 16 amino acids long. CDR3 coding DNA: TGCGCCAGCAGCTTGGTGGGGGGACAGCCCAACTATGGCTACACCTTC. It is translated as CASSLVGGQPNYGYTF.

The sample holds many counts of this clonotype. This chain's CDR3 is CASSQEPSTQGGYTF. The CDR3 bases are TGTGCCAGCAGCCAAGAACCGTCTACCCAGGGCGGCTACACCTTC. This chain links TRBV4-2 with TRBJ1-2; D is perhaps TRBD1 (5 bases). The CDR3 is 15 amino acids. Germline V gene data show CDR1 as LGHNA and CDR2 as YNFKEQ. V gave up 0 bases and J gave up 8 bases, with 16 bases separating them.

This clonotype came up many times. The rearrangement uses TRBV29-1 and TRBJ1-2, with D possibly matching TRBD1 (5 bases). CDR3 size: 13 residues. The V end was cut by 5 bases, the J end by 6 bases, with 16 bases between. Germline V CDR1 and CDR2: SQVTM, ANQGSEA. The DNA of the CDR3 is TGCAGCGTTCCTACATGGGTAGGGGATGGCTACACCTTC. Translation: CSVPTWVGDGYTF.

The chain uses TRBV4-1 and TRBJ2-1, with 10 nucleotides matching TRBD2. This CDR3 is 16 amino acids long. Germline loops: CDR1 MGHRA, CDR2 YSYEKL. With 4 bases clipped from V and 7 bases from J, the junction kept 10 bases outside the gene matches. CDR3 residues: CASSPQAGGPRNEQFF. CDR3 DNA: TGCGCCAGCAGCCCTCAAGCGGGAGGGCCTAGGAATGAGCAGTTCTTC.

Only a few counts were recorded for this clonotype. The junction departs from the called germline gene at one end, perhaps through a read error. V gene TRBV7-6 combines with J gene TRBJ2-7, with 7 bases that match TRBD1. Germline V gene lookup returns CDR1 SGHVS and CDR2 FNYEAQ. The CDR3 extends over 14 amino acids. The CDR3 is CVSSPGTAGYEQYF. DNA of the CDR3: TGTGTCAGCTCTCCCGGGACAGCCGGCTACGAGCAGTACTTC.

This clonotype was observed a single time. The chain joins TRBV28 to TRBJ1-2, with D tentatively TRBD1 (6 bases). The CDR3 is 14 residues long. The germline gives CDR1 MDHEN, CDR2 SYDVKM. Trimming removed 3 bases from V and 4 bases from J, with 12 bases in between. The CDR3 coding sequence is TGTGCCAGCAGTTTGGACAGACCCCCCTATGGCTACACCTTC. This gives the protein CASSLDRPPYGYTF.

There are many counts of this clonotype. Written as DNA, the CDR3 is TGTGCCAGCAACATCAAGGGTCGGGAGCAGTTCTTC. Translation gives CASNIKGREQFF. The chain uses TRBV7-9 and TRBJ2-1, with D hard to call. Germline V gene sequence: CDR1 SEHNR, CDR2 FQNEAQ (reference sequence). The CDR3 length is 12 residues. V was pared by 7 bases and J by 10 bases, with 14 bases between.

This clonotype was counted between two and nine times. The chain links TRBV7-9 to TRBJ2-2; 7 nucleotides align to TRBD2. The CDR3 runs 14 residues. The J segment lost 7 bases and the V segment lost 7 bases, leaving 9 bases of the junction unmatched. Germline V gives CDR1 SEHNR, CDR2 FQNEAQ (reference sequence). The CDR3 here is CASTFAGVDGELFF. The DNA of the CDR3 is TGTGCCAGCACCTTCGCGGGGGTTGACGGGGAGCTGTTTTTT.